The 25 T cell receptor beta chains given below trace back to one sample, sequenced in a study of PD-L1 blockade in urothelial cancer. Assay used: immunoSEQ multiplex PCR; TCRdb lists only in-frame clones, some missing. Among 100,000 to 150,000 clones listed, about 81% were seen once. Time point reported: pretreatment peripheral blood. The sequences come from PBMCs, collected around atezolizumab (anti-PD-L1) treatment. These receptors originate from a man between 50 and 59 years old with urothelial cancer.

The chain employs TRBV28 and TRBJ1-1, with D perhaps matching TRBD1 (5 bases). Germline CDR1 MDHEN, CDR2 SYDVKM. Deletions cut 6 bases from V and 5 bases from J, with 13 bases between. The CDR3 is made up of 13 amino acids. CDR3 in amino acids: CASRATEPTEAFF. The CDR3 DNA follows: TGTGCCAGCAGGGCGACAGAGCCTACTGAAGCTTTCTTT.

This clone came up once. The V call is TRBV11-2, the J call TRBJ2-5, with TRBD2 identical over 7 bases. The CDR3 contains 15 residues. The germline V gene encodes CDR1 SGHAT and CDR2 FQNNGV. J lost 4 bases, V lost 5 bases, and 10 bases had no gene match. The CDR3 nucleotides read TGTGCCAGCAGCGCCCAGGCGGGAGTCGCAGAGACCCAGTACTTC. Encoded protein: CASSAQAGVAETQYF.

This clone was picked up a small number of times. The chain is built from TRBV5-1 and TRBJ2-1; D ambiguous. From germline, CDR1 is SGHRS and CDR2 YFSETQ. V lost 4 bases to trimming and J lost 6 bases, with 11 bases between them. The CDR3 has 13 amino acids. The CDR3 region is CASSTEIINEQFF. DNA of the CDR3: TGCGCCAGCAGCACGGAGATAATCAATGAGCAGTTCTTC.

The V call is TRBV6-5, the J call TRBJ1-5; D perhaps matches TRBD1 (5 bases). This CDR3 region has 15 residues. Germline V CDR1 and CDR2: MNHEY, SVGAGI. With 6 bases removed from V and 5 bases from J, the gap between germline ends came to 17 bases. This CDR3 reads CASSRSTGGYQPQHF. CDR3 DNA: TGTGCCAGCAGCCGCTCGACGGGGGGGTATCAGCCCCAGCATTTT.

This clone occurred once. This chain connects TRBV28 to TRBJ1-2, with TRBD1 matching 9 bases. The CDR3 has 14 residues. CDR1 is MDHEN, CDR2 SYDVKM, per germline. The trim removed 3 bases at V and 7 bases at J, leaving 6 bases unmatched. The CDR3 sequence is CASSLGDRAFGYTF. For the CDR3, the DNA is TGTGCCAGCAGTTTGGGGGACAGGGCGTTTGGCTACACCTTC.

The chain carries TRBV7-9 and TRBJ1-3, with D uncertain. V was shortened by 2 bases and J by 3 bases, with 8 bases between the two germline ends. Germline CDR1 and CDR2: SEHNR and FQNEAQ (reference sequence). The CDR3 totals 14 residues. CDR3 loop: CASSLNILGNTIYF. The CDR3 nucleotides read TGTGCCAGCAGCTTAAACATCCTTGGAAACACCATATATTTT.

The V and J genes are TRBV5-6 and TRBJ1-6; D is unresolved. This CDR3 comprises 14 residues. Trimming pared 0 bases from V and 10 bases from J, leaving 11 bases between. CDR1 is SGHDT, CDR2 YYEEEE, per germline. The CDR3 coding sequence is TGTGCCAGCAGCTTGGTGAAGCGGAACTCACCCCTCCACTTT. Translated, it gives CASSLVKRNSPLHF.

The V call is TRBV6-1, the J call TRBJ1-3; TRBD1 matches 7 bases. Germline trimming cut 3 bases from V and 3 bases from J; bases unmatched to any gene: 5. CDR1 and CDR2 (germline): MNHNS, SASEGT. CDR3 size: 15 residues. CDR3 in amino acids: CASSDSRGSGNTIYF. Here the CDR3 DNA reads TGTGCCAGCAGTGACTCCAGGGGGAGTGGAAACACCATATATTTT.

This clone was counted between two and nine times. The J gene is TRBJ1-1, the V gene TRBV5-4, with D perhaps matching TRBD1 (6 bases). Germline V gene data show CDR1 as SGHNT and CDR2 as YYREEE (reference sequence). Trimming removed 4 bases from V and 5 bases from J, with 21 bases in between. This CDR3 region has 16 residues. The CDR3, as DNA: TGTGCCAGCAGCACCGGACAGCACAAGGGCGGGACTGAAGCTTTCTTT. Encoded protein: CASSTGQHKGGTEAFF. The full variable domain, its missing parts supplied by reference TRBV5-4 and TRBJ1-1, is ETGVTQSPTHLIKTRGQQVTLRCSSQSGHNTVSWYQQALGQGPQFIFQYYREEENGRGNFPPRFSGLQFPNYSSELNVNALELDDSALYLCASSTGQHKGGTEAFFGQGTRLTVV.

V gene TRBV14 combines with J gene TRBJ1-4; perhaps TRBD1 as D (5 bases). Germline CDR1 SGHDN, CDR2 FVKESK. The CDR3 runs to 17 residues. Trimming pared 2 bases from V and 3 bases from J, leaving 16 bases between. The CDR3 reads CASSQSAPRQSNEKLFF. In DNA form, the CDR3 reads TGTGCCAGCAGCCAAAGTGCCCCGAGACAGTCTAATGAAAAACTGTTTTTT.

This clone showed up just once. CDR3 amino acids: CASSQLTGVYGYTF. For the CDR3, the DNA is TGTGCCAGCAGCCAACTGACGGGGGTCTATGGCTACACCTTC. The chain links TRBV4-2 to TRBJ1-2; TRBD1 is a possible D gene (5 bases). The germline CDR1 and CDR2 sequences are LGHNA and YNFKEQ. The CDR3 has 14 amino acids. V was clipped by 2 bases and J by 4 bases, with 11 bases between them.

This clone has only one observation. The CDR3 here is CASSPRQTRDEQYF. DNA for the CDR3: TGTGCCAGCTCACCTAGACAAACTCGAGACGAGCAGTACTTC. V usage is TRBV18 and J usage is TRBJ2-7; D is ambiguous. Germline V gene data show CDR1 as KGHSH and CDR2 as LQKENI. The V and J ends lost 3 bases and 5 bases respectively, with 14 bases between them. This CDR3 contains 14 residues.

CDR3 sequence: CASSLLRTVCGYTF. CDR3 DNA: TGCGCCAGCAGTCTACTGAGGACAGTTTGCGGCTACACCTTC. The chain links TRBV23-1 to TRBJ1-2, with D tentatively TRBD1 (6 bases). TRBV23-1 is an open reading frame whose function is uncertain. The CDR3 is 14 residues long. Trimming left V 4 bases short and J 8 bases short, with 17 bases between.

With respect to this clone: At one of its ends the junction is not consistent with the germline gene, which may arise from a read error. The chain combines TRBV15 with TRBJ2-7; D unresolved. This CDR3 contains 13 residues. The germline V gene encodes CDR1 LNHNV and CDR2 YYDKDF (reference sequence). The CDR3, as DNA: TGTGCCACCAGCAGGCATTCCAGCACTACTCCGGGCTTC. This codes for CATSRHSSTTPGF.

This clone was seen a few times. The chain employs TRBV19 and TRBJ2-2; D is unclear. This CDR3 has 13 amino acids. V lost 5 bases and J lost 9, with 13 bases in between. The germline gives CDR1 LNHDA, CDR2 SQIVND (reference sequence). The CDR3 nucleotides read TGTGCCAGTAGTGGCCCGGGTGGTCGGGAGCTGTTTTTT. Its translation: CASSGPGGRELFF.

The genes are TRBV27 and TRBJ1-1; D not certain. This CDR3 comprises 14 residues. The germline V gene encodes CDR1 MNHEY and CDR2 SMNVEV (reference sequence). V gave up 6 bases and J gave up 2 bases, with 13 bases separating them. CDR3 protein: CASSPSKSNTEAFF. The CDR3 coding sequence is TGTGCCAGCAGCCCCTCGAAAAGCAACACTGAAGCTTTCTTT.

The V call is TRBV27, the J call TRBJ2-3; 8 bases match TRBD1. This CDR3 comprises 16 residues. J was trimmed by 0 bases and V by 3 bases; bases with no gene match: 5. Germline V lookup: CDR1 MNHEY, CDR2 SMNVEV (reference sequence). CDR3 protein: CASSFRGRRSTDTQYF. The DNA of the CDR3 is TGTGCCAGCAGTTTCAGGGGGCGTCGGAGCACAGATACGCAGTATTTT.

This clone was found a few times. V gene TRBV2 combines with J gene TRBJ2-2; D possibly corresponds to TRBD2 (5 bases). V was cut by 7 bases and J by 1 base, with 13 bases left in between. Germline-derived CDR1 and CDR2 are SNHLY and FYNNEI. The CDR3 extends over 15 amino acids. In DNA form, the CDR3 reads TGTGCCAGCAACCACCGAACTAGGAACACCGGGGAGCTGTTTTTT. It translates to CASNHRTRNTGELFF.

This chain links TRBV5-4 with TRBJ1-6; TRBD1 aligns across 8 bases. Germline lookup yields CDR1 SGHNT and CDR2 YYREEE (reference sequence). Germline trimming cut 4 bases from V and 4 bases from J; bases unmatched to any gene: 4. The CDR3 has 15 amino acids. The CDR3 DNA reads as TGTGCCAGCAGCCTAGGGACAGGATATAATTCACCCCTCCACTTT. It codes for CASSLGTGYNSPLHF.

This clone was seen only once. The rearrangement uses TRBV2 and TRBJ1-6; 12 bases are shared with TRBD1. The CDR3 extends over 15 amino acids. CDR1 is SNHLY and CDR2 is FYNNEI in the germline V gene. The J segment lost 9 bases and the V segment lost 8 bases, leaving 8 bases of the junction unmatched. DNA for the CDR3: TGTGCCAGCCGCGGGGGGGGACAGGGGGCTTCACCCCTCCACTTT. Translated, it gives CASRGGGQGASPLHF.

The chain recombines TRBV28 with TRBJ2-1; TRBD2 matches at 13 bases. The trim removed 5 bases at V and 5 bases at J, leaving 12 bases unmatched. The V gene's germline CDR1 is MDHEN and CDR2 SYDVKM. The CDR3 has 18 amino acids. The DNA for the CDR3 is TGTGCCAGCAGTCCCCTTACCGGGACTAGCGGGGTTAACAATGAGCAGTTCTTC. It specifies CASSPLTGTSGVNNEQFF.

The chain couples TRBV7-9 to TRBJ2-5; 7 positions match TRBD2. With V trimmed by 3 bases and J by 5 bases, 0 bases remained unmatched. The V gene's germline CDR1 is SEHNR and CDR2 FQNEAQ (reference sequence). This CDR3 has 12 amino acids. The CDR3 protein is CASSFGGETQYF. DNA of the CDR3: TGTGCCAGCAGCTTCGGGGGGGAGACCCAGTACTTC.

This chain joins TRBV2 and TRBJ1-5, with 9 bases lining up with TRBD1. The CDR3 consists of 16 residues. The trim removed 6 bases at V and 0 bases at J, leaving 6 bases unmatched. In germline, CDR1 is SNHLY, CDR2 FYNNEI. The CDR3 region has the DNA TGTGCCAGCAGAGTGGACAGGGGCAATAGCAATCAGCCCCAGCATTTT. It is translated as CASRVDRGNSNQPQHF.

This clone has just one count. The J gene is TRBJ2-7, the V gene TRBV13; TRBD2 matches at 8 bases. V dropped 6 bases and J dropped 3; count of bases not matched to a gene: 10. The germline V gene has CDR1 PRHDT and CDR2 FYEKMQ (reference sequence). The CDR3 length is 15 residues. CDR3 region: CASRNSKREHYEQYF. The CDR3 DNA is TGTGCCAGCAGGAATAGTAAGCGGGAGCACTACGAGCAGTACTTC.

J is TRBJ2-3 and V is TRBV18, with D possibly TRBD1 on 6 matching bases. This CDR3 has 15 amino acids. Between the trimmed V and J ends, which lost 3 bases and 5 bases, there was a span of 15 bases. Germline V lookup: CDR1 KGHSH, CDR2 LQKENI. CDR3: CASSPVGAWQDTQYF. CDR3 bases: TGTGCCAGCTCACCTGTGGGGGCTTGGCAAGATACGCAGTATTTT.